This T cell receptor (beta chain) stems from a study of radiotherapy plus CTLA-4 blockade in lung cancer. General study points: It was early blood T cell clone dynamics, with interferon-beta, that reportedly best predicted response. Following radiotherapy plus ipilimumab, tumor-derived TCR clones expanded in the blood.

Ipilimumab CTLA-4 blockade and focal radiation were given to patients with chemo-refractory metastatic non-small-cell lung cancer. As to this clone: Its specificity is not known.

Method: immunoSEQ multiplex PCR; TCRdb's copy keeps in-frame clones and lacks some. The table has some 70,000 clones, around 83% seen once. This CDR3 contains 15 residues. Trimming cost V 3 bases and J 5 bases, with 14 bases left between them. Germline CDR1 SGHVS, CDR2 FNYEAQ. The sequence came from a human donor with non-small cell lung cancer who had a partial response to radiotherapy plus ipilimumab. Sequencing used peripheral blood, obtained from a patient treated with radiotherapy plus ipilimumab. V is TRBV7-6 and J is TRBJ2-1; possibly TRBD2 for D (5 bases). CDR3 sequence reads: CASSFLGISHNEQFF. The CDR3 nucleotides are TGTGCCAGCAGCTTTCTCGGGATTAGCCACAATGAGCAGTTCTTC.